The 18 T cell receptor beta chains below were found in one sample sequenced in a study of cytomegalovirus exposure and HLA in healthy donors. With 60 Vbeta and 13 Jbeta primers, the PCR was carried out. Method: immunoSEQ multiplex PCR; TCRdb's copy keeps in-frame clones and lacks some. The profile covers over 150,000 clones, with around 69% appearing a single time and 1.3% to 1.5% taken by the ten largest. The specimen sequenced was PBMCs. The receptors come from a man aged 55 to 70 in good health and CMV-seronegative.

This clone was counted only a few times. The chain combines TRBV7-2 with TRBJ2-1, with 7 bases that match TRBD2. V was pared by 4 bases and J by 0 bases, with 9 bases of the junction left unmatched. There are 17 residues in the CDR3. Germline V gene lookup returns CDR1 SGHTA and CDR2 FQGNSA. The CDR3 sequence is CASSWLSGANSYNEQFF. DNA for the CDR3: TGTGCCAGCAGCTGGTTAAGCGGGGCTAACTCCTACAATGAGCAGTTCTTC.

This clone was detected a few times. This chain connects TRBV28 to TRBJ2-3; 11 bases align to TRBD2. The CDR3 contains 14 residues. CDR1 and CDR2 from the germline V gene are MDHEN and SYDVKM. Losses at the gene ends were 10 bases for V and 0 bases for J; bases not matched to a gene: 3. CDR3 in amino acids: CATVAGGSTDTQYF. The CDR3, as DNA: TGTGCCACGGTAGCGGGAGGGAGCACAGATACGCAGTATTTT.

The V call is TRBV29-1, the J call TRBJ2-5; D is perhaps TRBD1 (6 bases). Trimming removed 7 bases from V and 0 bases from J, with 21 bases in between. Germline V gives CDR1 SQVTM, CDR2 ANQGSEA. This CDR3 is 16 amino acids long. CDR3 DNA sequence: TGCAGCGCCGCCGTACAGGGCGTGAGGTACCAAGAGACCCAGTACTTC. It translates to CSAAVQGVRYQETQYF.

This sequence joins TRBV28 and TRBJ1-2; perhaps TRBD1 as D (6 bases). In germline, CDR1 is MDHEN, CDR2 SYDVKM. V was pared by 4 bases and J by 8 bases, with 17 bases between. The CDR3 totals 14 residues. The CDR3, as DNA: TGTGCCAGCAGTTCCCGGGACACCTTCGGGGGCTACACCTTC. Translated, it gives CASSSRDTFGGYTF.

This chain connects TRBV10-3 to TRBJ1-1, with D perhaps matching TRBD1 (6 bases). The CDR3 is 14 residues long. From germline, CDR1 is ENHRY and CDR2 SYGVKD. Deletions cut 7 bases from V and 1 base from J, with 13 bases between. The CDR3: CAITPGHQNTEAFF. CDR3 sequence (DNA): TGTGCCATCACTCCGGGACACCAGAACACTGAAGCTTTCTTT.

This rearrangement joins TRBV27 to TRBJ1-6, with D perhaps matching TRBD1 (5 bases). Germline lookup yields CDR1 MNHEY and CDR2 SMNVEV (reference sequence). V was trimmed by 11 bases and J by 0 bases, leaving 8 bases between them. The CDR3 runs to 13 residues. The chain's CDR3 is CAGASSYNSPLHF. The CDR3 DNA sequence: TGTGCCGGGGCCAGCTCCTATAATTCACCCCTCCACTTT.

This chain uses TRBV28 with TRBJ1-4; D is perhaps TRBD1 (5 bases). The CDR3 spans 11 residues. Germline CDR1 reads MDHEN; CDR2 reads SYDVKM. Trimming took off 5 bases at V and 15 bases at J, with 13 bases between the two ends. CDR3: CASSGGIHLFF. Written as DNA, the CDR3 is TGTGCCAGCAGTGGGGGGATCCACTTGTTTTTT.

V gene TRBV7-2 combines with J gene TRBJ2-7; D uncertain. Trimming stripped 1 base from V and 4 bases from J, with 2 bases between. Germline V gene sequence: CDR1 SGHTA, CDR2 FQGNSA. The CDR3 loop spans 11 amino acids. The CDR3 DNA reads as TGTGCCAGCAGCTTAGTATACGAGCAGTACTTC. Encoded protein: CASSLVYEQYF. Full variable domain (missing parts from reference TRBV7-2 and TRBJ2-7): GAGVSQSPSNKVTEKGKDVELRCDPISGHTALYWYRQSLGQGLEFLIYFQGNSAPDKSGLPSDRFSAERTGGSVSTLTIQRTQQEDSAVYLCASSLVYEQYFGPGTRLTVT.

This clone occurred once. The CDR3, as DNA: TGTGCCAGCAGCTTAGGTCGCCAGGCGAACACTGAAGCTTTCTTT. Its translation is CASSLGRQANTEAFF. The chain joins TRBV11-2 to TRBJ1-1; D unresolved. Germline V gene lookup returns CDR1 SGHAT and CDR2 FQNNGV. Trimming stripped 1 base from V and 1 base from J, with 10 bases between. This CDR3 is 15 amino acids long. The whole variable domain, filled in from reference TRBV11-2 and TRBJ1-1, reads EAGVAQSPRYKIIEKRQSVAFWCNPISGHATLYWYQQILGQGPKLLIQFQNNGVVDDSQLPKDRFSAERLKGVDSTLKIQPAKLEDSAVYLCASSLGRQANTEAFFGQGTRLTVV.

This rearrangement joins TRBV28 to TRBJ1-2; TRBD1 might be the D (5 bases). The germline V gene has CDR1 MDHEN and CDR2 SYDVKM. The CDR3 spans 13 residues. V lost 7 bases to trimming and J lost 3 bases, with 12 bases between them. The CDR3 DNA is TGTGCCAGCACCTTGTCCAGGGACTATGGCTACACCTTC. Translated: CASTLSRDYGYTF.

Concerning this clone: Additional DNA sequences in this sample encode the identical CDR3. This chain links TRBV9 with TRBJ2-7; 10 bases agree with TRBD1. This CDR3 spans 16 amino acids. Germline V gene lookup returns CDR1 SGDLS and CDR2 YYNGEE. V was clipped by 0 bases and J by 2 bases; unmatched bases: 5. CDR3 sequence reads: CASSVAPGQGTYEQYF. The CDR3 DNA reads TGTGCCAGCAGCGTAGCTCCGGGACAGGGGACCTACGAGCAGTACTTC.

In the case of this clone: A read error may produce the germline difference seen at one junction end. This sample also contains other DNA sequences that code for the same CDR3. The rearrangement uses TRBV28 and TRBJ2-3; D uncertain. The germline CDR1 and CDR2 sequences are MDHEN and SYDVKM. This CDR3 has 14 residues. The chain's CDR3 is CASSLLVRSDTQYF. CDR3 nucleotide sequence: TGCGCCAGCAGTTTACTGGTGCGCTCAGATACGCAGTATTTT.

This chain uses TRBV6-1 with TRBJ2-7; tentatively, D is TRBD2 (6 bases). The V end lost 6 bases, the J end lost 4 bases, and 13 bases lay between the germline ends. The germline V gene encodes CDR1 MNHNS and CDR2 SASEGT. The CDR3 has 13 amino acids. The CDR3 region has the DNA TGTGCCAGCAGAAGGTTCGGGGGATACGAGCAGTACTTC. It encodes CASRRFGGYEQYF.

J is TRBJ2-7 and V is TRBV28; 9 bases align to TRBD1. The CDR3 is 13 residues long. Trimming cost V 6 bases and J 6 bases; bases outside gene matches: 6. The germline gives CDR1 MDHEN, CDR2 SYDVKM. This chain's CDR3 is CASSRDRVLEQYF. CDR3 DNA: TGTGCCAGCAGCCGGGACAGGGTCCTCGAGCAGTACTTC.

Regarding this clone: The missing conserved phenylalanine or tryptophan at the end of this CDR3 makes a read error likely. The chain links TRBV10-3 to TRBJ1-2; maybe TRBD1 (6 bases). Germline CDR1 reads ENHRY; CDR2 reads SYGVKD. V was trimmed by 3 bases and J by 5 bases, leaving 13 bases between them. The CDR3 is 14 amino acids. As DNA, the CDR3 is TGTGCCATCAGTGATCCAGGGGTTAGGTATGGCTACACCCTC. This sequence encodes CAISDPGVRYGYTL.

The chain's CDR3 is CASSEASEGEQYF. The CDR3 DNA reads as TGTGCCAGCAGTGAAGCGTCAGAGGGCGAGCAGTACTTC. V is TRBV6-1 and J is TRBJ2-7; a possible D gene is TRBD2 (5 bases). Germline CDR1 MNHNS, CDR2 SASEGT. V was trimmed by 0 bases and J by 6 bases, leaving 9 bases between them. CDR3 size: 13 residues.

The chain carries TRBV7-3 and TRBJ2-3, with 10 bases identical to TRBD1. CDR3 length equals 15 residues. Germline V CDR1 and CDR2: SGHTA, FQGTGA. Trimming removed 6 bases from V and 4 bases from J; junction bases left unmatched: 7. DNA of the CDR3: TGTGCCAGCAGACCGACAGGGGGCTTCGCAGATACGCAGTATTTT. Translation: CASRPTGGFADTQYF.

The V call is TRBV10-3, the J call TRBJ2-2, with D unresolved. The CDR3 covers 14 residues. Germline V CDR1 and CDR2: ENHRY, SYGVKD. The ends were cut back, 5 bases at V and 4 bases at J, with 11 bases in the middle. CDR3 DNA sequence: TGTGCCATCAGTCCCCTGTTATTCACCGGGGAGCTGTTTTTT. Protein: CAISPLLFTGELFF.